This TCR beta chain was sequenced in a study of regulatory T cells in long-lasting Graves disease. Whole-study findings and limits: Newly diagnosed disease favored TRBV20-1 and TRBJ2-1 over persistent disease.

This CDR3 contains 16 residues. Trimming cost V 5 bases and J 10 bases, with 21 bases left between them. Researchers made TCR beta libraries by using iRepertoire HTBI primers and running Arm-PCR on CDR3 regions. TCRdb processed the multiplex PCR reads anew with MiXCR; each CDR3 protein has one entry. The sample lists hundreds of thousands of distinct CDR3 sequences; 15% to 20% were seen once. About this clonotype: Its specificity is not known.

The time point denotes: newly diagnosed GD, antithyroid drugs for less than 3 months. Following extraction of RNA from PBMCs, that RNA was used to make the TCR library. An approximately 10-milliliter sample of peripheral blood was drawn into EDTA tubes. This sample also belongs to another study, concerning T cells in Graves' hyperthyroidism and ophthalmopathy.

The TCR originated in a woman aged 40 to 65 with Graves disease. Material: peripheral blood mononuclear cells (PBMCs), obtained at new diagnosis, from a patient treated with antithyroid drugs. The chain carries TRBV12-3 or TRBV12-4 and TRBJ1-6, with a tentative D call TRBD1 (5 bases). This CDR3 is CASSTNPGVGKSPLHF. CDR3 coding DNA: TGTGCCAGCAGTACGAATCCGGGGGTCGGGAAATCACCCCTCCACTTT.